This is a list of T cell receptor beta chains from one sample in a study of CD8 T cells in ankylosing spondylitis. TCRdb re-derived calls from the 5' RACE reads in MiXCR, one entry per CDR3 protein. This table has under 250,000 distinct CDR3 sequences, 30% to 40% appearing once. The material sequenced was blood, either unsorted or a sorted T cell fraction (not recorded which). The source of these receptors is a male donor with ankylosing spondylitis or in good health (not recorded which). Both conserved end residues are part of each CDR3. A D gene is named only where the DNA matches it firmly. Rows give clone size only sometimes, using once, few, many, or a class for an expanded clone.

>few|TRBV5-1|TRBJ1-2|.
TGCGCCAGCAGAGACGCCAACTATGGCTACACCTTC
CASRDANYGYTF
>few|TRBV6-4|TRBJ2-3|TRBD2
TGTGCCAGCAGTGTGGATAGCGGGGGGGCGACAGATACGCAGTATTTT
CASSVDSGGATDTQYF
>.|TRBV5-6|TRBJ2-3|TRBD1
TGTGCCAGCAGCTTGGCATGGGCAGGGGGCCGCACAGATACGCAGTATTTT
CASSLAWAGGRTDTQYF
>.|TRBV28|TRBJ1-1|.
TGTGCCAGCAGGACATCTCAGAACACTGAAGCTTTCTTT
CASRTSQNTEAFF
>.|TRBV7-6|TRBJ2-7|.
TGTGCCAGCAGCTTAGTGTCGGACAGCTCCTACGAGCAGTACTTC
CASSLVSDSSYEQYF
>.|TRBV6-1|TRBJ2-1|TRBD2
TGTGCCAGCAGTCCCCGACTAGCGGGGGGGAAGTCAGTCTACAATGAGCAGTTCTTC
CASSPRLAGGKSVYNEQFF
>.|TRBV20-1|TRBJ2-3|TRBD2
TGCAGTGCTAGATGGACCTTCACTAGCGGCACAGATACGCAGTATTTT
CSARWTFTSGTDTQYF
>few|TRBV29-1|TRBJ2-1|.
TGCAGCGGTAGCGAATTCTCCTACAATGAGCAGTTCTTC
CSGSEFSYNEQFF
>.|TRBV29-1|TRBJ2-3|TRBD2
TGCAGCGTTGAAGATATTCCAGCGGGGCTCACAGATACGCAGTATTTT
CSVEDIPAGLTDTQYF
>.|TRBV10-2|TRBJ2-1|TRBD2
TGCGCCAGCAGTGAGCCCCTGACTAGCGGGGGGGAAGGTAGTTCCTACAATGAGCAGTTCTTC
CASSEPLTSGGEGSSYNEQFF
>.|TRBV7-9|TRBJ2-3|.
TGTGCCAGCAAGAGGGGACCGAACATAGATACGCAGTATTTT
CASKRGPNIDTQYF
>.|TRBV9|TRBJ2-3|.
TGTGCCAGCAGCGTAGGACGCTTCACAGATACGCAGTATTTT
CASSVGRFTDTQYF
>few|TRBV20-1|TRBJ2-7|.
TGCAGTGCTCACCGACGGGGGCAATCCTACGAGCAGTACTTC
CSAHRRGQSYEQYF
>few|TRBV6-5|TRBJ2-7|.
TGTGCCAGCAGTTCACTAGTATCCTACGAGCAGTACTTC
CASSSLVSYEQYF
>few|TRBV4-1|TRBJ2-3|TRBD2
TGCGCCAGCAGCCAATCCCCAGGACTAGCCACAGATACGCAGTATTTT
CASSQSPGLATDTQYF
>once|TRBV7-9|TRBJ1-2|.
TGTGCCAGCAGCCCCAGGGTTTCCTATGGCTACACCTTC
CASSPRVSYGYTF
>many|TRBV20-1|TRBJ1-2|.
TGCAGTGCTAGAGATCTAAGGGGACGGGATGGCTACACCTTC
CSARDLRGRDGYTF
>.|TRBV20-1|TRBJ2-2|.
TGCAGTGCTAGAGGACTTCTCGCTGTCACCGGGGAGCTGTTTTTT
CSARGLLAVTGELFF
>.|TRBV10-3|TRBJ2-5|.
TGTGCCATCAGGGACCGGGACTCAGGGCAAGAGACCCAGTACTTC
CAIRDRDSGQETQYF
>few|TRBV20-1|TRBJ1-2|.
TGCAGTACACAGCGGGGGGAAGGCTATGGCTACACCTTC
CSTQRGEGYGYTF
>few|TRBV6-5|TRBJ2-1|.
TGTGCCAGCAGTTACTCAGGGGTGAATGAGCAGTTCTTC
CASSYSGVNEQFF
>.|TRBV28|TRBJ2-1|.
TGTGCCAGCAGCCCCTTGTTAGGGGTCTCCTACAATGAGCAGTTCTTC
CASSPLLGVSYNEQFF
>few|TRBV12-3/TRBV12-4|TRBJ1-5|.
TGTGCCAGCAGTACAGGGATCTACAATCAGCCCCAGCATTTT
CASSTGIYNQPQHF
>.|TRBV7-8|TRBJ2-1|.
TGTGCCAGCAGCTTAATGAGCCAGGGGTACAATGAGCAGTTCTTC
CASSLMSQGYNEQFF
>.|TRBV5-1|TRBJ2-5|TRBD1
TGCGCCAGCAGCGCAGCCGGGACAGTCCAAGAGACCCAGTACTTC
CASSAAGTVQETQYF
>.|TRBV24-1|TRBJ2-7|TRBD1
TGTGCCACCAGTGATTTGGACGTTTTCGGGGACAGCCCCTACGAGCAGTACTTC
CATSDLDVFGDSPYEQYF
>.|TRBV7-8|TRBJ1-2|.
TGTGCCAGCAGCTTTGGGGGGGGGATGAAGGGCTACACCTTC
CASSFGGGMKGYTF
>.|TRBV20-1|TRBJ1-2|.
TGCAGTGCTAGAGATTCCCGCAGTTTGGATGGTTCGGGCTACACCTTC
CSARDSRSLDGSGYTF
>.|TRBV9|TRBJ1-6|TRBD1
TGTGCCAGCAGCGTAGAAAACAGGGGGGTCTCACCCCTCCACTTT
CASSVENRGVSPLHF
>.|TRBV11-1|TRBJ2-7|.
TGTGCCAGCAGCCTCCCGGGGCAGGGCCAGACCTACGAGCAGTACTTC
CASSLPGQGQTYEQYF
>.|TRBV12-3/TRBV12-4|TRBJ2-3|.
TGTGCCAGCAGTTTCGTTTTGGGGGGCCGAGGCACAGATACGCAGTATTTT
CASSFVLGGRGTDTQYF
>.|TRBV20-1|TRBJ2-3|.
TGCAGTGCTAGAGATGCGCGAGCGGATAGCACAGATACGCAGTATTTT
CSARDARADSTDTQYF
>.|TRBV6-2/TRBV6-3|TRBJ2-5|TRBD2
TGTGCCAGCAGCCTACGGGACCGCAACCTAGCGGGGGGGCCTCGTTTAGAGACCCAGTACTTC
CASSLRDRNLAGGPRLETQYF
>few|TRBV10-3|TRBJ2-7|.
TGTGCCATCAGTGAGTCGCAGGGCTCCTACGAGCAGTACTTC
CAISESQGSYEQYF
>.|TRBV7-2|TRBJ2-4|.
TGTGCCAGCAGCTCGCCAGGGGGGAAAAACATTCAGTACTTC
CASSSPGGKNIQYF
>.|TRBV12-3/TRBV12-4|TRBJ2-3|.
TGTGCCAGCAGTTTTTGGCGGGCAGTATCAGATACGCAGTATTTT
CASSFWRAVSDTQYF
>few|TRBV7-9|TRBJ2-3|.
TGTGCCAGCAGTTTCCAAACAGATACGCAGTATTTT
CASSFQTDTQYF
>.|TRBV5-5|TRBJ1-5|.
TGTGCCAGCAGCTCGGGAGTTTATCAGCCCCAGCATTTT
CASSSGVYQPQHF
>.|TRBV18|TRBJ2-7|.
TGTGCCAGCAAGCAAAGTGGCAGATCCTACGAGCAGTACTTC
CASKQSGRSYEQYF
>.|TRBV30|TRBJ2-3|.
TGTGCCTGCAAAATTTTCGGACAGTTCACAGATACGCAGTATTTT
CACKIFGQFTDTQYF
>few|TRBV6-5|TRBJ2-1|.
TGTGCCAGCAGTTACTCCGACAGCCCGGGGAATGAGCAGTTCTTC
CASSYSDSPGNEQFF
>.|TRBV12-3/TRBV12-4|TRBJ2-1|.
TGTGCCAGCAGTTTCGTGGCGGGGGCGTGGAATGAGCAGTTCTTC
CASSFVAGAWNEQFF
>.|TRBV10-3|TRBJ2-5|TRBD1
TGTGCCATCAGAGGGGACAGGGGTCGGGAGACCCAGTACTTC
CAIRGDRGRETQYF
>.|TRBV7-2|TRBJ2-5|TRBD2
TGTGCCAGCAGCTTATGGCGGGGGCAAGAGACCCAGTACTTC
CASSLWRGQETQYF
>.|TRBV29-1|TRBJ1-1|.
TGCAGCGCCGTGGGTCGGAACACTGAAGCTTTCTTT
CSAVGRNTEAFF
>few|TRBV10-3|TRBJ2-5|.
TGTGCCATCAGTGATTCACGCAGGGCACACCAAGAGACCCAGTACTTC
CAISDSRRAHQETQYF
>few|TRBV20-1|TRBJ2-1|.
TGCAGTGCTAGAGATCCCGTAGGGGGGCCGAGCTCCTACAATGAGCAGTTCTTC
CSARDPVGGPSSYNEQFF
>few|TRBV12-3/TRBV12-4|TRBJ2-2|TRBD1
TGTGCCAGCAGTTCCCCCTGGACAGGGATTACCGGGGAGCTGTTTTTT
CASSSPWTGITGELFF
>.|TRBV10-3|TRBJ2-1|.
TGTGCCATCGAAGCCGGGACTGACCCATACAATGAGCAGTTCTTC
CAIEAGTDPYNEQFF
>.|TRBV28|TRBJ2-1|TRBD1
TGTGCCAGCAGACAGGGGTCGAATGAGCAGTTCTTC
CASRQGSNEQFF
>.|TRBV5-1|TRBJ2-3|.
TGCGCCAGCAGCTCGAGCGGCACTAGCACAGATACGCAGTATTTT
CASSSSGTSTDTQYF
>.|TRBV20-1|TRBJ2-1|TRBD2
TGCAGTGCTAAACTAGCGGGTACGGATGAGCAGTTCTTC
CSAKLAGTDEQFF
>.|TRBV6-5|TRBJ2-7|.
TGTGCCAGCAGTTATCTCCCGGGACAAAGCTACGAGCAGTACTTC
CASSYLPGQSYEQYF
>few|TRBV12-3/TRBV12-4|TRBJ2-6|.
TGTGCCAGCAGCTCAGGGGTCGGGGCCAACGTCCTGACTTTC
CASSSGVGANVLTF
>.|TRBV12-3/TRBV12-4|TRBJ2-2|.
TGTGCCAGCAGTTTAAACGGGGCGAACACCGGGGAGCTGTTTTTT
CASSLNGANTGELFF
>.|TRBV27|TRBJ2-2|TRBD2
TGTGCCAGCAGTTTGTGGGTAGCGGGGGGACCGAACACCGGGGAGCTGTTTTTT
CASSLWVAGGPNTGELFF
>.|TRBV20-1|TRBJ2-2|.
TGCAGTGCTAGATCGGGCTCGGGCGGGGAGCTGTTTTTT
CSARSGSGGELFF
>once|TRBV27|TRBJ2-5|TRBD2
TGTGCCAGCAGTTTAGGTAGCGGGGGGATTGAAGAGACCCAGTACTTC
CASSLGSGGIEETQYF
>few|TRBV12-3/TRBV12-4|TRBJ1-5|TRBD1
TGTGCCAGCAGCGAACAGGGGGCAGGCAATCAGCCCCAGCATTTT
CASSEQGAGNQPQHF
>few|TRBV12-3/TRBV12-4|TRBJ2-1|TRBD2
TGTGCCAGCAGTTCTTGGACTAGCGGGGGCAGCAATGAGCAGTTCTTC
CASSSWTSGGSNEQFF